Below, 11 T cell receptor beta chains from the same sample are listed, as sequenced in a study of OX40 agonist ivuxolimab in advanced cancers. Method: immunoSEQ multiplex PCR; TCRdb's copy keeps in-frame clones and lacks some. The top ten clones hold 3.6% of a sample with about 46,000 clones, 88% of them seen once. The material sequenced was CD4+ or CD8+ T cells sorted from blood, taken in a trial of the OX40 agonist ivuxolimab. These receptors all stem from an adult with an advanced solid tumor such as melanoma, head and neck, liver or kidney cancer.

CDR3 nucleotides: TGTGCCAGCAGCTTAGTCAGGGATTACAATGAGCAGTTCTTC. Translated: CASSLVRDYNEQFF. The chain has TRBV7-9 and TRBJ2-1; D is possibly TRBD1 (5 bases). Germline lookup yields CDR1 SEHNR and CDR2 FQNEAQ (reference sequence). The ends were cut back, 1 base at V and 4 bases at J, with 8 bases in the middle. The CDR3 length is 14 residues.

V usage is TRBV4-2 and J usage is TRBJ2-6; TRBD1 is a possible D gene (5 bases). The length of the CDR3 is 18 residues. Trimming stripped 1 base from V and 0 bases from J, with 13 bases between. Germline CDR1 is LGHNA and CDR2 is YNFKEQ. The chain's CDR3 is CASSQATGGDSGANVLTF. In DNA, the CDR3 is TGTGCCAGCAGCCAAGCAACAGGTGGTGACTCTGGGGCCAACGTCCTGACTTTC.

This rearrangement joins TRBV6-1 to TRBJ1-1, with TRBD1 identical over 7 bases. Germline CDR1 is MNHNS and CDR2 is SASEGT. The V gene end was trimmed by 8 bases and the J gene end by 4 bases; junction bases not matched to a gene: 7. The CDR3 runs 13 residues. In DNA, the CDR3 is TGTGCCAGCGAACAGGGGTGGGGCACTGAAGCTTTCTTT. Translating it yields CASEQGWGTEAFF.

This clone has only a few counts. V gene TRBV18 combines with J gene TRBJ2-1, with D possibly TRBD1 on 5 matching bases. Germline V lookup: CDR1 KGHSH, CDR2 LQKENI. With 3 bases removed from V and 3 bases from J, the gap between germline ends came to 12 bases. The CDR3 contains 15 residues. CDR3 in amino acids: CASSPADTSYNEQFF. In DNA form, the CDR3 reads TGTGCCAGCTCACCGGCGGACACCAGCTACAATGAGCAGTTCTTC.

This clone was counted only a few times. This sequence joins TRBV6-6 and TRBJ1-5, with D maybe TRBD1 (5 bases). Germline V gene lookup returns CDR1 MNHNY and CDR2 SVGAGI (reference sequence). The germline V and J ends were trimmed by 0 bases and 5 bases, with 5 bases remaining between them. The CDR3 contains 13 residues. This chain's CDR3 is CASSYSGDQPQHF. CDR3 DNA sequence: TGTGCCAGCAGTTACTCAGGGGATCAGCCCCAGCATTTT.

The genes are TRBV27 and TRBJ2-4; 9 bases agree with TRBD1. The CDR3 has 13 amino acids. V was clipped by 6 bases and J by 5 bases; unmatched bases: 2. Germline V gene sequence: CDR1 MNHEY, CDR2 SMNVEV (reference sequence). CDR3 loop: CASRGQGQNIQYF. DNA for the CDR3: TGTGCCAGCAGGGGACAGGGACAAAACATTCAGTACTTC.

The rearrangement joins TRBV18 to TRBJ1-1; the D is unclear. The V end was cut by 1 base, the J end by 1 base, with 1 base between. CDR3 length equals 12 residues. Germline assignment: CDR1 KGHSH and CDR2 LQKENI. CDR3 protein: CASSPRNTEAFF. CDR3 DNA: TGTGCCAGCTCACCACGGAACACTGAAGCTTTCTTT.

V and J are TRBV19 and TRBJ2-7, with 10 bases fitting TRBD1. Germline trimming cut 4 bases from V and 0 bases from J; bases unmatched to any gene: 12. Germline-derived CDR1 and CDR2 are LNHDA and SQIVND (reference sequence). The CDR3 loop spans 18 amino acids. The CDR3 here is CASSKTPGQGFPSYEQYF. The CDR3 coding sequence is TGTGCCAGTAGTAAGACCCCGGGACAGGGGTTTCCCTCCTACGAGCAGTACTTC.

The gene calls are TRBV19 and TRBJ2-4; the D gene is possibly TRBD1 (6 bases). The CDR3 extends over 14 amino acids. CDR1 and CDR2 (germline): LNHDA, SQIVND (reference sequence). Trimming pared 5 bases from V and 5 bases from J, leaving 13 bases between. CDR3 sequence reads: CASSPYRVQNIQYF. The CDR3 nucleotides are TGTGCCAGTAGTCCATACAGGGTGCAAAACATTCAGTACTTC.

V and J are TRBV11-1 and TRBJ2-7, with 13 bases aligning to TRBD2. The CDR3 has 16 residues. Germline assignment: CDR1 SGHAT and CDR2 FQDESV (reference sequence). J lost 2 bases, V lost 5 bases, and 6 bases had no gene match. CDR3 amino acids: CASSPGLAGVTYEQYF. The CDR3 DNA sequence: TGTGCCAGCAGCCCAGGACTAGCGGGGGTAACCTACGAGCAGTACTTC.

CDR3 loop: CASSEGVSPLHF. The CDR3 nucleotides are TGTGCCAGTAGTGAGGGGGTTTCACCCCTCCACTTT. The V gene is TRBV19, the J gene TRBJ1-6; D possibly corresponds to TRBD1 (6 bases). V was cut by 5 bases and J by 9 bases, with 8 bases left in between. Germline V gene sequence: CDR1 LNHDA, CDR2 SQIVND (reference sequence). This CDR3 has 12 residues. Full variable domain (remainder filled in from reference TRBV19 and TRBJ1-6): DGGITQSPKYLFRKEGQNVTLSCEQNLNHDAMYWYRQDPGQGLRLIYYSQIVNDFQKGDIAEGYSVSREKKESFPLTVTSAQKNPTAFYLCASSEGVSPLHFGNGTRLTVT.